This T cell receptor beta chain was documented in a study of blood T cells in healthy people across ages. A second about 6 to 12 cycle PCR used barcoded and J-beta primers. MiXCR was run by TCRdb on the 5' RACE reads, yielding one entry per CDR3 protein. The sample has around 780,000 distinct CDR3 sequences, more than 55% seen once; the top ten hold roughly 26%. Donors were systemically healthy Caucasian individuals from Russia aged roughly 6 to 95 years. This clonotype appeared a few times. CDR1 ENHRY and CDR2 SYGVKD come from the germline V gene. The CDR3 runs 14 residues. Trimming cost V 6 bases and J 8 bases; bases outside gene matches: 7.

This chain connects TRBV10-3 to TRBJ1-4; TRBD1 matches 9 bases. Source material: blood. The TCR originated in a man aged 40-49 years in good health. The CDR3 sequence: CAIRTGQGVEKLFF. The DNA of the CDR3 is TGTGCCATCAGGACGGGACAGGGTGTCGAAAAACTGTTTTTT.